This entry lists 24 T cell receptor beta chains sequenced from one sample in a study of molecular identifiers for immune sequencing clone quantification. TCRdb re-called the PCR reads through MiXCR, storing one row per CDR3 protein. The sample consists of some 97,000 distinct CDR3 sequences, 24% of them appearing once. Sequences were obtained from naive CD8+ T cells from blood, with Jurkat cell RNA spiked in. Subset given: FACS-sorted CD8+CD4-CCR7+CD45RA+ naive T cells. Receptor source: a human donor in good health. Some libraries in this study had Jurkat cell RNA spiked in.

J is TRBJ1-5 and V is TRBV7-9, with D hard to call. Trimming pared 8 bases from V and 1 base from J, leaving 27 bases between. There are 19 residues in the CDR3. In germline, CDR1 is SEHNR, CDR2 FQNEAQ (reference sequence). The CDR3 region is CASCYNSRGRLMSNQPQHF. CDR3 DNA: TGTGCCAGCTGCTATAATTCTAGAGGTAGGTTGATGAGCAATCAGCCCCAGCATTTT.

At least ten counts were recorded for this clonotype. This chain links TRBV4-1 with TRBJ1-1; possible D gene TRBD1, 5 bases. V gave up 1 base and J gave up 3 bases, with 15 bases separating them. The length of the CDR3 is 16 residues. CDR1 MGHRA and CDR2 YSYEKL come from the germline V gene. CDR3 in DNA: TGCGCCAGCAGCCAAGTTCGGGACGGGGAGGACACTGAAGCTTTCTTT. Amino acids: CASSQVRDGEDTEAFF.

This clonotype appeared many times. The CDR3 reads CASSLEDPYEQYF. Here the CDR3 DNA reads TGTGCCAGCAGCTTGGAGGACCCCTACGAGCAGTACTTC. V usage is TRBV5-4 and J usage is TRBJ2-7; D call uncertain. Germline V gene sequence: CDR1 SGHNT, CDR2 YYREEE (reference sequence). The CDR3 loop spans 13 amino acids. V lost 0 bases and J lost 2, with 6 bases in between.

In this sample, this clonotype turned up a few times. The chain uses TRBV4-3 and TRBJ1-3; D is perhaps TRBD1 (6 bases). Germline values: CDR1 LGHNA, CDR2 YSLEER. The CDR3 totals 18 residues. The ends were cut back, 0 bases at V and 0 bases at J, with 15 bases in the middle. DNA for the CDR3: TGCGCCAGCAGCCAAGATCTATCCGACAGGCTCTCTGGAAACACCATATATTTT. It is translated as CASSQDLSDRLSGNTIYF.

With regard to this clonotype: A much larger clone differs by one base, so this may be a read error. V usage is TRBV2 and J usage is TRBJ2-1; no clear D. The germline gives CDR1 SNHLY, CDR2 FYNNEI. This CDR3 comprises 13 residues. Written as DNA, the CDR3 is TGTGCCAGCAGGGAAGGGCCCTACAATGAGCAGTTCTTC. Its protein is CASREGPYNEQFF.

In its sample, this clonotype was seen many times. The genes are TRBV5-4 and TRBJ1-1; D ambiguous. CDR3 length: 14 residues. The germline CDR1 and CDR2 sequences are SGHNT and YYREEE (reference sequence). Trimming cost V 5 bases and J 1 base, with 12 bases left between them. In DNA, the CDR3 is TGTGCCAGCAGTAGGCTCACGGAGAACACTGAAGCTTTCTTT. Protein: CASSRLTENTEAFF.

This clonotype was seen many times. This sequence joins TRBV13 and TRBJ2-7; TRBD1 is a possible D gene (6 bases). Germline-derived CDR1 and CDR2 are PRHDT and FYEKMQ (reference sequence). The CDR3 consists of 16 residues. Trimming took off 0 bases at V and 0 bases at J, with 12 bases between the two ends. CDR3 DNA sequence: TGTGCCAGCAGCTTAGGTTGGGACAAGAGCTCCTACGAGCAGTACTTC. Translating gives CASSLGWDKSSYEQYF.

This clonotype has at least ten counts. The CDR3 region is CAWSETSHTGELFF. CDR3 DNA: TGTGCCTGGAGTGAGACTAGCCACACCGGGGAGCTGTTTTTT. The gene calls are TRBV30 and TRBJ2-2, with TRBD2 matching 7 bases. The CDR3 runs 14 residues. Germline V gene sequence: CDR1 GTSNPN, CDR2 SVGIG (reference sequence). Trimming at V came to 1 base and at J to 3 bases, leaving 2 bases not matched to a gene.

This clonotype has a handful of counts. The chain uses TRBV4-3 and TRBJ2-4; 7 bases fit TRBD1. The germline V gene has CDR1 LGHNA and CDR2 YSLEER. The CDR3 runs to 17 residues. With 0 bases clipped from V and 6 bases from J, the junction kept 11 bases outside the gene matches. The CDR3 region has the DNA TGCGCCAGCAGCCAAGACGGAGTTGGGACAGTAAGAAACATTCAGTACTTC. It codes for CASSQDGVGTVRNIQYF.

The rearrangement joins TRBV6-1 to TRBJ2-7, with D perhaps TRBD1 (6 bases). The CDR3 runs to 17 residues. Germline-derived CDR1 and CDR2 are MNHNS and SASEGT. With 2 bases removed from V and 3 bases from J, the gap between germline ends came to 20 bases. The CDR3 DNA reads as TGTGCCAGCAGTGAACACCGCAGGGGTCCTCCCTACTACGAGCAGTACTTC. This encodes CASSEHRRGPPYYEQYF.

This clonotype appeared many times. The chain recombines TRBV28 with TRBJ2-7; 7 bases align to TRBD2. Germline loops: CDR1 MDHEN, CDR2 SYDVKM. V was clipped by 5 bases and J by 3 bases; unmatched bases: 13. This CDR3 comprises 16 residues. The DNA of the CDR3 is TGTGCCAGCAGTCCTGTCGGCGGGAGACCACACTACGAGCAGTACTTC. Translation: CASSPVGGRPHYEQYF.

A word on this clonotype: This could be a read error, since a much larger clone is one nucleotide away. V gene TRBV28 combines with J gene TRBJ2-7; weak D call: TRBD2 (5 bases). The CDR3 consists of 12 residues. Germline V lookup: CDR1 MDHEN, CDR2 SYDVKM. The CDR3 bases are TGTGCCGGCAGCAACGACTACTACGAGCAGTACTTC. It yields the protein CAGSNDYYEQYF.

V is TRBV20-1 and J is TRBJ2-7; possible D gene TRBD2, 6 bases. The V and J ends lost 0 bases and 5 bases respectively, with 23 bases between them. Per germline, CDR1 DFQATT and CDR2 SNEGSKA (reference sequence). The CDR3 runs to 17 residues. This chain's CDR3 is CSARDRRAGLVLDEQYF. In DNA form, the CDR3 reads TGCAGTGCTAGAGATAGGAGGGCGGGGTTGGTTCTGGACGAGCAGTACTTC.

This clonotype showed up many times. The chain employs TRBV7-9 and TRBJ2-2; D possibly corresponds to TRBD2 (5 bases). V lost 9 bases to trimming and J lost 0 bases, with 11 bases between them. CDR1 is SEHNR, CDR2 FQNEAQ, per germline (reference sequence). The CDR3 sequence is 14 residues long. In DNA form, the CDR3 reads TGTGCCAGTCAGGTCGGGACGAACACCGGGGAGCTGTTTTTT. Protein: CASQVGTNTGELFF.

In the case of this clonotype: A much more abundant neighbour one base away suggests this may be a read error. The chain combines TRBV12-3 or TRBV12-4 with TRBJ2-5, with D possibly TRBD1 on 6 matching bases. This CDR3 is built from 14 residues. Trimming left V 6 bases short and J 4 bases short, with 15 bases between. The CDR3 coding sequence is TGTGCCAGCAGACCAAGGGGGTTTGCAGAGACCCAGTACTTC. This translates into CASRPRGFAETQYF.

The sample holds many counts of this clonotype. This chain uses TRBV7-2 with TRBJ2-7, with D possibly TRBD1 on 8 matching bases. Germline CDR1 and CDR2: SGHTA and FQGNSA. The CDR3 covers 15 residues. V shed 5 bases and J shed 3 bases, with 17 bases lying between them. In nucleotides, the CDR3 is TGTGCCAGCAGCGAATGGACAGGGACTAACTACGAGCAGTACTTC. Encoded protein: CASSEWTGTNYEQYF.

This clonotype was observed many times. J is TRBJ2-7 and V is TRBV6-5; no reliable D call. V lost 3 bases and J 0 bases, leaving 12 bases between the germline ends. This CDR3 comprises 15 residues. CDR1 MNHEY and CDR2 SVGAGI come from the germline V gene. CDR3 bases: TGTGCCAGCAGTTATCGTGGTCGGAGCTCCTACGAGCAGTACTTC. Its protein product is CASSYRGRSSYEQYF.

Regarding this clonotype: Given a much more abundant clone one base away, this may be a read error. The V and J genes are TRBV7-9 and TRBJ2-5; D might be TRBD2 (6 bases). The CDR3 consists of 13 residues. Looked up from germline, CDR1 is SEHNR and CDR2 is FQNEAQ (reference sequence). The CDR3 is CASGLADSETQYF. CDR3 bases: TGTGCCAGCGGCTTAGCGGATTCGGAGACCCAGTACTTC.

This clonotype was counted only a few times. The rearrangement joins TRBV30 to TRBJ1-5, with TRBD1 matching over 9 bases. The CDR3 has 15 residues. Germline values: CDR1 GTSNPN, CDR2 SVGIG (reference sequence). Trimming cost V 0 bases and J 5 bases; bases outside gene matches: 5. CDR3 in DNA: TGTGCCTGGAGTGTGGGGACAGGGTCGCATCAGCCCCAGCATTTT. It yields the protein CAWSVGTGSHQPQHF. Using reference TRBV30 and TRBJ1-5 for the parts outside the CDR3, the full variable domain is SQTIHQWPATLVQPVGSPLSLECTVEGTSNPNLYWYRQAAGRGLQLLFYSVGIGQISSEVPQNLSASRPQDRQFILSSKKLLLSDSGFYLCAWSVGTGSHQPQHFGDGTRLSIL.

This clonotype showed up many times. The V and J genes are TRBV12-3 or TRBV12-4 and TRBJ2-3; tentatively, D is TRBD1 (5 bases). The CDR3 runs 12 residues. The V end lost 6 bases, the J end lost 6 bases, and 10 bases lay between the germline ends. CDR3 nucleotides: TGTGCCAGCAGCCCGAAGGGGGATACGCAGTATTTT. This translates into CASSPKGDTQYF.

The chain couples TRBV6-2 or TRBV6-3 to TRBJ1-2; TRBD1 might be the D (6 bases). V was clipped by 5 bases and J by 3 bases, with 19 bases between them. The CDR3 has 16 amino acids. Germline V CDR1 and CDR2: MNHEY, SVGEGT. CDR3 bases: TGTGCCAGCAGTCGGTCGAGGGACAAGCAATACTATGGCTACACCTTC. Translation gives CASSRSRDKQYYGYTF.

This clonotype has just a few counts. Sequence at one end of the junction differs from germline and may be a read error. The genes are TRBV14 and TRBJ2-1; 10 positions agree with TRBD1. Germline loops: CDR1 SGHDN, CDR2 FVKESK. The CDR3 loop spans 17 amino acids. The CDR3 loop is CTSSQAGTGVGYNEQFF. The CDR3 coding sequence is TGTACCAGCAGCCAAGCCGGGACAGGGGTGGGCTACAATGAGCAGTTCTTC. Using reference TRBV14 and TRBJ2-1 for the parts outside the CDR3, the full variable domain is EAGVTQFPSHSVIEKGQTVTLRCDPISGHDNLYWYRRVMGKEIKFLLHFVKESKQDESGMPNNRFLAERTGGTYSTLKVQPAELEDSGVYFCTSSQAGTGVGYNEQFFGPGTRLTVL.

The table lists this clonotype with many counts. The chain uses TRBV7-2 and TRBJ1-1, with D uncertain. Trimming stripped 2 bases from V and 1 base from J, with 2 bases between. The CDR3 length is 12 residues. CDR1 is SGHTA, CDR2 FQGNSA, per germline. CDR3 loop: CASSLSNTEAFF. In DNA, the CDR3 is TGTGCCAGCAGCTTATCGAACACTGAAGCTTTCTTT.

This clonotype appeared many times. The chain combines TRBV5-4 with TRBJ1-1, with a weak D call TRBD1 (5 bases). With 9 bases removed from V and 1 base from J, the gap between germline ends came to 13 bases. The CDR3 has 13 amino acids. The germline CDR1 and CDR2 sequences are SGHNT and YYREEE (reference sequence). The CDR3 loop is CATRQLQNTEAFF. The CDR3 nucleotides read TGTGCCACCAGACAGTTACAGAACACTGAAGCTTTCTTT.